These T cell receptor beta chains were read from a single sample in a study of T cell responses to AZD1222 COVID-19 vaccine. Here immunoSEQ multiplex PCR was the method, and the copy in TCRdb shows in-frame clones only, minus some. The sample lists some 130,000 clones; more than 85% were seen once. Specimen: peripheral blood, collected on day 0 of AZD1222 vaccination. The source of these receptors is an adult in good health. The CDR3 runs from the conserved cysteine through the conserved F or W.

J gene	V gene	CDR3 protein
TRBJ1-3	TRBV7-9	CASVNSGNTIYF
TRBJ2-1	TRBV27	CASSLSPSYNEQFF
TRBJ2-7	TRBV4-1	CASSQRDTGSYEQYF
TRBJ2-3	TRBV11-1	CASSLSLAGETGTQYF
TRBJ2-1	TRBV4-1	CASSQEIPGQANNEQFF
TRBJ1-1	TRBV6-5	CASYRGGNTEAFF
TRBJ2-7	TRBV28	CASSFQGWGQGLF
TRBJ1-3	TRBV5-1	CASAPQGGLDTIYF
TRBJ2-7	TRBV27	CASSSPSRDRGREQYF
TRBJ1-1	TRBV29-1	CSVRDYTEAFF
TRBJ1-1	TRBV28	CASRTSAGTGGTEAFF
TRBJ2-1	TRBV5-4	CASSLPGLQLALNEQFF
TRBJ1-1	TRBV7-2	CASSLARQASEAFF